This TCR beta chain appears in the sequencing data of a study of blood T cell repertoires in COVID-19. About the study: Sites in the United States, Italy and Spain provided acute and convalescent COVID-19 samples. T cells, B-cell-depleted T cells, or PBMCs supplied cDNA or gDNA.

The CDR3 has 12 amino acids. Trimming removed 6 bases from V and 7 bases from J, with 12 bases in between. Looked up from germline, CDR1 is LGHNT and CDR2 is FRNRAP. Authors' analysis steps: Amplification from reference gene primers served as the basis for estimated nucleated cell counts. Assay: immunoSEQ multiplex PCR; the TCRdb copy retains only in-frame clones and omits some. Clone size and the V and J calls come from that table; the DNA yielded D and trimming. The sample has approximately 89,000 clones; roughly 85% are singletons. Sequences were obtained from peripheral blood. The V gene is TRBV12-5, the J gene TRBJ2-5; possibly TRBD2 for D (5 bases). This clonotype was sampled from a man aged 65 to 85 with acute or convalescent COVID-19. The CDR3 reads CASGFEGRTQYF. In nucleotides, the CDR3 is TGTGCTAGTGGGTTTGAAGGGAGGACCCAGTACTTC. Filled out from reference TRBV12-5 and TRBJ2-5, the complete variable domain reads DARVTQTPRHKVTEMGQEVTMRCQPILGHNTVFWYRQTMMQGLELLAYFRNRAPLDDSGMPKDRFSAEMPDATLATLKIQPSEPRDSAVYFCASGFEGRTQYFGPGTRLLVL.